A single sample gave rise to the 10 T cell receptor beta chains below, sequenced in a study of T-cell reconstitution after alpha-beta-depleted transplantation in children. Unique molecular identifiers featured in how the TCRbeta library was prepared. From the PCR reads, TCRdb called clonotypes with MiXCR, one entry per CDR3 protein. Found here are approximately 980,000 distinct CDR3 sequences, 25% to 30% of them singletons; the top ten hold more than 25%. The sequencing here drew on PBMCs, mostly from graft donor cells, taken 360 days after TCRalphabeta/CD19-depleted stem cell transplant. The receptor source for this set is a boy in the first two years of life who had a stem cell transplant for SCID, so the T cells may come from the graft donor.

This clonotype was observed a handful of times. The chain has TRBV10-2 and TRBJ2-7; no firm D call. V lost 7 bases and J 7 bases, leaving 20 bases between the germline ends. CDR1 is WSHSY, CDR2 SAAADI, per germline. CDR3 length: 14 residues. In nucleotides, the CDR3 is TGCGCCAGCACCCAACCTTGGTCGCTCGGGGAGCAGTACTTC. Its translation is CASTQPWSLGEQYF.

This clonotype has just a few counts. The genes are TRBV10-3 and TRBJ2-7; tentatively, D is TRBD1 or TRBD2 (7 bases each). Germline CDR1 and CDR2: ENHRY and SYGVKD. This CDR3 contains 13 residues. Trimming shortened V by 6 bases and J by 5 bases, and 14 bases separated the two germline ends. The CDR3 loop is CAISLTGRDEQYF. In DNA form, the CDR3 reads TGTGCCATCAGCTTGACAGGGAGGGACGAGCAGTACTTC.

This chain connects TRBV15 to TRBJ2-1; D unclear. Trimming removed 1 base from V and 7 bases from J, with 14 bases in between. This CDR3 contains 15 residues. Germline V CDR1 and CDR2: LNHNV, YYDKDF (reference sequence). The chain's CDR3 is CATSRGPGGANEQFF. The CDR3 coding sequence is TGTGCCACCAGCAGAGGCCCGGGTGGAGCAAATGAGCAGTTCTTC.

This clonotype turned up a few times. J is TRBJ2-3 and V is TRBV12-3 or TRBV12-4, with D possibly being TRBD1 or TRBD2 (5 bases each). V was trimmed by 3 bases and J by 6 bases, leaving 13 bases between them. The CDR3 loop spans 14 amino acids. CDR3 amino acids: CASSFRGGRDTQYF. DNA of the CDR3: TGTGCCAGCAGTTTTCGTGGGGGAAGGGATACGCAGTATTTT.

The J gene is TRBJ2-7, the V gene TRBV11-2; D perhaps matches TRBD1 (6 bases). Germline V lookup: CDR1 SGHAT, CDR2 FQNNGV. This CDR3 contains 14 residues. V dropped 5 bases and J dropped 1 base, with 12 bases sitting between them. This CDR3 reads CASSRLGTSYEQYF. CDR3 bases: TGTGCCAGCAGCCGATTGGGGACATCCTACGAGCAGTACTTC.

The chain carries TRBV20-1 and TRBJ1-5; tentatively, D is TRBD1 (6 bases). The ends were cut back, 5 bases at V and 2 bases at J, with 16 bases in the middle. This CDR3 spans 15 amino acids. Germline CDR1 and CDR2: DFQATT and SNEGSKA (reference sequence). The CDR3, as DNA: TGCAGTGCTTCCACAGGGTTTAACGGCAATCAGCCCCAGCATTTT. Amino acids: CSASTGFNGNQPQHF.

This clonotype appeared a few times. This chain uses TRBV4-1 with TRBJ1-1, with 9 nucleotides matching TRBD1. J was trimmed by 9 bases and V by 1 base; bases with no gene match: 3. The CDR3 covers 13 residues. Germline V gene sequence: CDR1 MGHRA, CDR2 YSYEKL. As DNA, the CDR3 is TGCGCCAGCAGCCAAGGGGGGACAGGGAAAGCTTTCTTT. Its translation: CASSQGGTGKAFF.

This chain connects TRBV18 to TRBJ2-2, with 10 positions matching TRBD2. The CDR3 runs to 16 residues. Germline CDR1 reads KGHSH; CDR2 reads LQKENI. Germline trimming cut 2 bases from V and 4 bases from J; bases unmatched to any gene: 4. CDR3 sequence (DNA): TGTGCCAGCTCACCAGAGACTAGCGGGCTCACCGGGGAGCTGTTTTTT. It translates to CASSPETSGLTGELFF.

CDR3 in amino acids: CASSSNLPSGGVHNEQFF. CDR3 nucleotides: TGCGCCAGCAGCTCTAACCTCCCTAGCGGGGGGGTCCACAATGAGCAGTTCTTC. The rearrangement links TRBV5-1 to TRBJ2-1; 12 nucleotides line up with TRBD2. The J segment lost 5 bases and the V segment lost 3 bases, leaving 12 bases of the junction unmatched. The germline V gene encodes CDR1 SGHRS and CDR2 YFSETQ. CDR3 length equals 18 residues.

Ten or more counts support this clonotype. CDR3 residues: CASSTGQGFPLSYGYTF. CDR3 DNA sequence: TGCGCCAGCAGCACCGGACAGGGTTTCCCCCTAAGCTATGGCTACACCTTC. The genes are TRBV5-1 and TRBJ1-2, with 8 bases that match TRBD1. The CDR3 sequence is 17 residues long. The junction had 15 bases not matched to a gene; V was cut back by 4 bases and J by 4 bases. The germline V gene has CDR1 SGHRS and CDR2 YFSETQ.